This T cell receptor beta chain was found in a study of beta chain features in type 1 diabetes. Study conclusions and caveats: Reads derived from cDNA could over-represent cells showing high TCR expression. Researchers reported that naive, central memory and Treg TCRB repertoires appeared more similar in patients than in healthy donors. Within each of all four CD4+ subsets, Type 1 diabetes patients had TCRB CDR3s that were moderately but significantly shorter.

Purities over 98% were achieved in all sorted populations. The study reverse transcribed the entire isolated RNA, so it sequenced expressed TCRB transcripts. The table came from immunoSEQ multiplex PCR; TCRdb's copy has only in-frame clones and leaves some out. The repertoire has around 600,000 clones, about an eighth of them found once; the top ten carry about 0.11%. A word on this clone: Its specificity is not known.

Germline CDR1 reads SGHVS; CDR2 reads FQNEAQ. The CDR3 has 13 residues. With 3 bases removed from V and 5 bases from J, the gap between germline ends came to 8 bases. The chain is built from TRBV7-8 and TRBJ2-1, with D possibly being TRBD1 (5 bases). The sequenced sample was naive CD4+ T cells from blood. The receptor comes from a man aged 25-45 years with type 1 diabetes. The CDR3 nucleotides read TGTGCCAGCAGCTTTACAGGCGACAATGAGCAGTTCTTC. Translated, it gives CASSFTGDNEQFF.